This T cell receptor (beta chain) was sequenced during a study of PD-L1 blockade in urothelial cancer. Germline V CDR1 and CDR2: LNHDA, SQIVND (reference sequence). Between the trimmed V and J ends, which lost 6 bases and 13 bases, there was a span of 19 bases. CDR3 size: 13 residues. Some clones are missing from TCRdb's copy, which holds only in-frame ones; the method was immunoSEQ multiplex PCR. The sample carries more than 40,000 clones, 75% to 85% recorded once. Noted time point: pretreatment peripheral blood. The chain is built from TRBV19 and TRBJ2-1; a weak D match, TRBD2 (5 bases). The material was PBMCs, obtained around atezolizumab (anti-PD-L1) treatment. The receptor was isolated from a man aged 45-65 years with urothelial cancer. Written as DNA, the CDR3 is TGTGCCAGTAGATCCGCATCGACTACCACCCAGTTCTTC. Translating gives CASRSASTTTQFF. Complete variable domain (other parts from reference TRBV19 and TRBJ2-1): DGGITQSPKYLFRKEGQNVTLSCEQNLNHDAMYWYRQDPGQGLRLIYYSQIVNDFQKGDIAEGYSVSREKKESFPLTVTSAQKNPTAFYLCASRSASTTTQFFGPGTRLTVL.